This T cell receptor (beta chain) was sequenced in a study of shared T cell receptors in the human thymus. TCRdb's table, derived via immunoSEQ multiplex PCR, lists solely in-frame clones and lacks some. This sample has more than 550,000 clones; over 75% occur once, and the top ten carry 0.008% to 0.011%. V dropped 7 bases and J dropped 5; count of bases not matched to a gene: 6. CDR3 length: 15 residues. Looked up from germline, CDR1 is MNHEY and CDR2 is SMNVEV (reference sequence). These same records also appear under a second study, on human thymus T cells. As reported in that work: Among the donors, all were healthy Finnish infants having corrective surgery for congenital heart defects. Corrective heart surgery yielded the resections from which the thymus tissue came. Blood and thymic repertoires both appeared biased in V and J gene usage. Unrelated individuals were reported by related research to share highly overlapping thymic repertoires.

The receptor was isolated from a girl in the first two years of life with a congenital heart defect. The V gene is TRBV27, the J gene TRBJ2-1; TRBD1 matches at 12 bases. Material for sequencing was thymocytes. The CDR3 is CASTLGTGGNNEQFF. The CDR3 DNA reads TGTGCCAGCACCCTTGGGACAGGGGGCAACAATGAGCAGTTCTTC.